Below are 32 T cell receptor beta chains sequenced from a single sample in a study of T cell repertoires in cytomegalovirus infection. TCRdb reanalysed the reads using MiXCR and keeps one entry per CDR3 protein. The sample lists roughly 920,000 distinct CDR3 sequences, 31% seen once, with over 12% in the top ten. These receptors' antigens are unknown. The sequences come from cultured CD8+ T cells from PBMCs, collected from culture after CMV antigen stimulation. The receptors shown here come from a human donor in good health (CMV status not recorded). Some clones in this sample may be carry-over from other donors' samples.

This clonotype showed up just a few times. The chain combines TRBV4-1 with TRBJ1-2; D is ambiguous. Germline V gives CDR1 MGHRA, CDR2 YSYEKL. Between the trimmed V and J ends, which lost 1 base and 4 bases, there was a span of 13 bases. The CDR3 extends over 15 amino acids. CDR3 coding DNA: TGCGCCAGCAGCCAAGCGAACCGTGGATCCTATGGCTACACCTTC. Amino acids: CASSQANRGSYGYTF.

This clonotype showed up just a few times. The V gene is TRBV19, the J gene TRBJ2-5, with D hard to call. Trimming took off 3 bases at V and 5 bases at J, with 4 bases between the two ends. The CDR3 contains 11 residues. The germline V gene has CDR1 LNHDA and CDR2 SQIVND (reference sequence). CDR3 residues: CASSIAETQYF. The CDR3 nucleotides read TGTGCCAGTAGTATCGCGGAGACCCAGTACTTC.

The chain combines TRBV6-2 or TRBV6-3 with TRBJ1-5; no clear D gene. The V and J ends lost 2 bases and 1 base respectively, with 6 bases between them. Germline CDR1 reads MNHEY; CDR2 reads SVGEGT. The CDR3 has 14 residues. Written as DNA, the CDR3 is TGTGCCAGCAGTTACGACTCGAGCAATCAGCCCCAGCATTTT. This codes for CASSYDSSNQPQHF.

In this sample, this clonotype turned up many times. The V gene is TRBV12-3 or TRBV12-4, the J gene TRBJ1-1; 7 bases agree with TRBD1. This CDR3 has 13 residues. Trimming took 7 bases from V and 2 from J; bases not matched to a gene: 4. The CDR3: CASIRDRNTEAFF. For the CDR3, the DNA is TGTGCCAGCATAAGGGACAGAAACACTGAAGCTTTCTTT.

About this clonotype itself: One end of the junction does not line up with germline, which may come from a read error. This chain connects TRBV5-3 to TRBJ2-7; D may be TRBD2 (5 bases). TRBV5-3 is assigned to the ORF class and has an uncertain function. The CDR3 totals 14 residues. The CDR3 DNA reads TGTGCCAGCAGCTTGGAGGAGTTCGCCTACGAGCAGTACTTC. Encoded protein: CASSLEEFAYEQYF.

This clonotype has only a few counts. This chain joins TRBV7-9 and TRBJ1-1; perhaps TRBD1 as D (5 bases). This CDR3 has 15 residues. CDR1 is SEHNR, CDR2 FQNEAQ, per germline (reference sequence). The V gene lost 5 bases and the J gene lost 6 bases, with 19 bases spanning the gap. This chain's CDR3 is CASSPTARVGAEAFF. CDR3 nucleotide sequence: TGTGCCAGCAGCCCTACAGCCAGGGTCGGGGCTGAAGCTTTCTTT.

The chain combines TRBV4-1 with TRBJ2-1, with D unclear. CDR1 and CDR2 from the germline V gene are MGHRA and YSYEKL. The CDR3 extends over 14 amino acids. V gave up 5 bases and J gave up 2 bases, with 10 bases separating them. DNA of the CDR3: TGCGCCAGCAGCAGTGACCCGACCTACAATGAGCAGTTCTTC. Protein: CASSSDPTYNEQFF.

This clonotype has a count of ten or more. V usage is TRBV27 and J usage is TRBJ2-7; 8 bases line up with TRBD1. The CDR3 covers 14 residues. Germline CDR1 is MNHEY and CDR2 is SMNVEV (reference sequence). V lost 5 bases, J lost 2 bases, and 5 bases stayed unmatched. The CDR3 DNA reads TGTGCCAGCAGTCTCCAGGGGGCTACCTACGAGCAGTACTTC. This gives the protein CASSLQGATYEQYF.

The chain uses TRBV7-9 and TRBJ1-4; D is perhaps TRBD1 (6 bases). Germline loops: CDR1 SEHNR, CDR2 FQNEAQ (reference sequence). This CDR3 contains 15 residues. The V gene lost 0 bases and the J gene lost 4 bases, with 9 bases spanning the gap. As DNA, the CDR3 is TGTGCCAGCAGCTTAGCCGGGACAAGTAATGAAAAACTGTTTTTT. This codes for CASSLAGTSNEKLFF.

The chain is built from TRBV7-9 and TRBJ2-1, with 9 bases lining up with TRBD2. The germline V gene encodes CDR1 SEHNR and CDR2 FQNEAQ (reference sequence). V lost 5 bases, J lost 4 bases, and 9 bases stayed unmatched. This CDR3 has 16 residues. The CDR3 DNA is TGTGCCAGCAGCCTAATATCTAGCGGGGAATACAATGAGCAGTTCTTC. Translation: CASSLISSGEYNEQFF.

The chain uses TRBV6-2 or TRBV6-3 and TRBJ2-6, with a tentative D call TRBD2 (5 bases). The CDR3 runs 18 residues. V lost 2 bases and J lost 4, with 18 bases in between. Germline V gene lookup returns CDR1 MNHEY and CDR2 SVGEGT. Written as DNA, the CDR3 is TGTGCCAGCAGTTACAACCGGTGGAGGCATGAGGGGGCCAACGTCCTGACTTTC. It is translated as CASSYNRWRHEGANVLTF.

The CDR3 loop is CASSYGTGGAGELFF. The CDR3 DNA is TGTGCCAGCAGTTACGGGACAGGGGGAGCCGGGGAGCTGTTTTTT. The rearrangement uses TRBV6-5 and TRBJ2-2; TRBD1 aligns across 11 bases. This CDR3 has 15 residues. Germline V gene lookup returns CDR1 MNHEY and CDR2 SVGAGI. V was clipped by 2 bases and J by 6 bases; unmatched bases: 2.

This chain joins TRBV27 and TRBJ2-7, with 8 bases matching TRBD1. The V and J ends lost 5 bases and 5 bases, in that order; junction bases with no gene match: 14. The CDR3 runs to 16 residues. Germline assignment: CDR1 MNHEY and CDR2 SMNVEV (reference sequence). CDR3: CASSPVARSGQDEQYF. CDR3 DNA sequence: TGTGCCAGCAGTCCCGTCGCAAGGTCGGGACAGGACGAGCAGTACTTC.

Only one count was recorded for this clonotype. V and J are TRBV12-3 or TRBV12-4 and TRBJ2-5; the D call may be TRBD1 or TRBD2 (6 bases each). The CDR3 covers 13 residues. Trimming took off 6 bases at V and 7 bases at J, with 15 bases between the two ends. CDR3 bases: TGTGCCAGCAGAAAACAGGGAGGAGGGACCCAGTACTTC. Its translation: CASRKQGGGTQYF.

V usage is TRBV20-1 and J usage is TRBJ2-7; 10 bases fit TRBD2. Unmatched junction bases numbered 7, after V lost 5 bases and J lost 0 bases. The germline V gene encodes CDR1 DFQATT and CDR2 SNEGSKA (reference sequence). The CDR3 covers 15 residues. The CDR3 reads CSASSGGSISYEQYF. CDR3 coding DNA: TGCAGTGCTTCTAGCGGGGGCTCTATCTCCTACGAGCAGTACTTC.

A few counts support this clonotype. CDR3 protein: CASSLAQMGETQYF. DNA of the CDR3: TGTGCCAGCAGCTTAGCGCAAATGGGAGAGACCCAGTACTTC. The genes are TRBV7-6 and TRBJ2-5; D is ambiguous. CDR3 size: 14 residues. Trimming shortened V by 0 bases and J by 4 bases, and 9 bases separated the two germline ends. Germline CDR1 SGHVS, CDR2 FNYEAQ. Filled out from reference TRBV7-6 and TRBJ2-5, the complete variable domain reads GAGVSQSPRYKVTKRGQDVALRCDPISGHVSLYWYRQALGQGPEFLTYFNYEAQQDKSGLPNDRFSAERPEGSISTLTIQRTEQRDSAMYRCASSLAQMGETQYFGPGTRLLVL.

The chain couples TRBV11-2 to TRBJ2-5, with unresolved D. Trimming removed 5 bases at V and 4 bases at J, with 14 bases between. This CDR3 region has 14 residues. Germline V gene sequence: CDR1 SGHAT, CDR2 FQNNGV. CDR3 protein: CASSTAPNRETQYF. The DNA of the CDR3 is TGTGCCAGCAGCACTGCCCCTAACAGAGAGACCCAGTACTTC.

The chain combines TRBV6-1 with TRBJ2-3; TRBD1 aligns across 7 bases. The ends lost 5 bases at V and 3 bases at J; junction bases unmatched: 5. Looked up from germline, CDR1 is MNHNS and CDR2 is SASEGT. This CDR3 is 14 amino acids long. CDR3 in amino acids: CASSTGDRTDTQYF. The CDR3 nucleotides are TGTGCCAGCAGTACAGGGGATCGGACAGATACGCAGTATTTT.

The J gene is TRBJ1-2, the V gene TRBV4-1; TRBD1 is a possible D gene (5 bases). Germline CDR1 reads MGHRA; CDR2 reads YSYEKL. The CDR3 consists of 16 residues. V lost 0 bases and J 7 bases, leaving 18 bases between the germline ends. The CDR3 here is CASSQDSPDTVSGYTF. The CDR3 bases are TGCGCCAGCAGCCAAGATAGCCCGGACACTGTAAGTGGCTACACCTTC.

This clonotype was detected many times. CDR3 sequence: CASSLGLAGTSTDTQYF. In DNA, the CDR3 is TGTGCCAGCAGCTTAGGTCTAGCGGGGACTAGCACAGATACGCAGTATTTT. The genes are TRBV7-8 and TRBJ2-3; TRBD2 matches 9 bases. J gave up 0 bases and V 1 base, and 5 bases lay outside the gene matches. CDR1 is SGHVS and CDR2 is FQNEAQ in the germline V gene. The length of the CDR3 is 17 residues.

This clonotype was counted between two and nine times. V and J are TRBV7-9 and TRBJ1-3; TRBD1 agrees at 10 bases. V shed 9 bases, J shed 0 bases, and the junction held 8 bases outside the gene matches. Germline V gene sequence: CDR1 SEHNR, CDR2 FQNEAQ (reference sequence). The CDR3 has 16 residues. Here the CDR3 reads CASLRDRGLSGNTIYF. Here the CDR3 DNA reads TGTGCCAGTCTCCGGGACAGGGGCCTCTCTGGAAACACCATATATTTT.

This chain connects TRBV7-6 to TRBJ2-5; TRBD2 is a possible D gene (7 bases). The germline V gene encodes CDR1 SGHVS and CDR2 FNYEAQ. The V and J ends lost 4 bases and 2 bases respectively, with 17 bases between them. This CDR3 contains 16 residues. CDR3 protein: CASSSDRGRGQETQYF. The CDR3 coding sequence is TGTGCCAGCAGCTCAGACCGGGGGAGGGGGCAAGAGACCCAGTACTTC.

This clonotype was counted at least ten times. This chain uses TRBV7-2 with TRBJ2-1; D gene unclear. The CDR3 loop spans 14 amino acids. Trimming removed 3 bases at V and 5 bases at J, with 11 bases between. Germline CDR1 SGHTA, CDR2 FQGNSA. CDR3 residues: CASSFFQANNEQFF. As DNA, the CDR3 is TGTGCCAGCAGCTTTTTCCAGGCGAACAATGAGCAGTTCTTC.

V is TRBV29-1 and J is TRBJ2-1; D is unclear. There are 13 residues in the CDR3. The ends were cut back, 1 base at V and 8 bases at J, with 12 bases in the middle. CDR1 is SQVTM, CDR2 ANQGSEA, per germline. CDR3 sequence (DNA): TGCAGCGTTGAAGTTGACGACGGCTATGAGCAGTTCTTC. Translating gives CSVEVDDGYEQFF.

This clonotype appeared a few times. The chain joins TRBV19 to TRBJ2-1, with D unclear. Germline V gene sequence: CDR1 LNHDA, CDR2 SQIVND (reference sequence). Trimming pared 3 bases from V and 8 bases from J, leaving 8 bases between. The CDR3 covers 12 residues. CDR3 nucleotide sequence: TGTGCCAGTAGTATTCTAGGAGATGAGCAGTTCTTC. This codes for CASSILGDEQFF.

V and J are TRBV4-1 and TRBJ1-5; no reliable D call. The CDR3 is made up of 17 amino acids. The V end was cut by 1 base, the J end by 2 bases, with 15 bases between. The germline V gene has CDR1 MGHRA and CDR2 YSYEKL. This chain's CDR3 is CASSQVITLGGNQPQHF. Here the CDR3 DNA reads TGCGCCAGCAGCCAAGTTATCACCCTTGGTGGCAATCAGCCCCAGCATTTT.

Many counts were recorded for this clonotype. The chain's CDR3 is CASRARDRVPYEQYV. As DNA, the CDR3 is TGTGCCAGCAGGGCTCGGGACAGGGTACCCTACGAGCAGTACGTC. The rearrangement joins TRBV12-3 or TRBV12-4 to TRBJ2-7, with TRBD1 matching over 9 bases. The CDR3 loop spans 15 amino acids. J lost 2 bases, V lost 6 bases, and 8 bases had no gene match.

This clonotype was picked up a small number of times. This chain links TRBV27 with TRBJ2-5; possibly TRBD2 for D (7 bases). V lost 5 bases to trimming and J lost 4 bases, with 14 bases between them. Germline V gene lookup returns CDR1 MNHEY and CDR2 SMNVEV (reference sequence). The length of the CDR3 is 14 residues. The CDR3 reads CASSGGGLGETQYF. In DNA, the CDR3 is TGTGCCAGCAGTGGGGGGGGGCTGGGAGAGACCCAGTACTTC.

In its sample, this clonotype was seen a few times. The chain uses TRBV20-1 and TRBJ1-2; a possible D gene is TRBD1 (5 bases). The CDR3 is 14 amino acids. The V end was cut by 6 bases, the J end by 8 bases, with 22 bases between. Per the germline V gene, CDR1 is DFQATT and CDR2 is SNEGSKA (reference sequence). The CDR3 sequence: CSAKRDRLMGGYTF. The CDR3 DNA reads TGCAGTGCCAAAAGGGACCGCCTGATGGGAGGCTACACCTTC.

This chain joins TRBV5-6 and TRBJ2-4; D is perhaps TRBD1 or TRBD2 (5 bases each). The germline V gene encodes CDR1 SGHDT and CDR2 YYEEEE. Trimming stripped 3 bases from V and 4 bases from J, with 14 bases between. This CDR3 is built from 15 residues. CDR3 sequence: CASSYPGREKNIQYF. For the CDR3, the DNA is TGTGCCAGCAGCTACCCGGGACGGGAAAAAAACATTCAGTACTTC. Using reference TRBV5-6 and TRBJ2-4 for the parts outside the CDR3, the full variable domain is DAGVTQSPTHLIKTRGQQVTLRCSPKSGHDTVSWYQQALGQGPQFIFQYYEEEERQRGNFPDRFSGHQFPNYSSELNVNALLLGDSALYLCASSYPGREKNIQYFGAGTRLSVL.

This clonotype was detected ten times or more. The chain joins TRBV7-9 to TRBJ1-1; D call uncertain. Germline V gene sequence: CDR1 SEHNR, CDR2 FQNEAQ (reference sequence). This CDR3 has 15 residues. The V end lost 1 base, the J end lost 1 base, and 10 bases lay between the germline ends. This chain's CDR3 is CASSLVSSSNTEAFF. In nucleotides, the CDR3 is TGTGCCAGCAGCTTAGTTTCCAGCTCGAACACTGAAGCTTTCTTT.

Remarks on this clonotype: The CDR3 ends on some other residue instead of the conserved phenylalanine or tryptophan, so this is likely a read error. This chain uses TRBV2 with TRBJ2-2; weak D call: TRBD1 (6 bases). V shed 2 bases and J shed 5 bases, with 12 bases lying between them. Germline values: CDR1 SNHLY, CDR2 FYNNEI. The CDR3 has 15 residues. CDR3 sequence reads: CASSERAGVTGELFS. The CDR3 region has the DNA TGTGCCAGCAGTGAACGGGCAGGGGTTACCGGGGAGCTGTTTTCT.